These 27 T cell receptor beta chains share one sample of origin, sequenced in a study of T cell changes during pregnancy in multiple sclerosis. Sequencing used immunoSEQ multiplex PCR; TCRdb keeps in-frame clones, though not all of them. This sample has 40,000 to 60,000 clones, with approximately 94% found just once. Specimen: CD4+ T cells from peripheral blood mononuclear cells, collected in the third trimester of pregnancy. Source of these receptors: a female donor with multiple sclerosis, enrolled in a pregnancy study.

The chain couples TRBV19 to TRBJ1-1; D is perhaps TRBD1 (6 bases). There are 12 residues in the CDR3. The V end lost 6 bases, the J end lost 8 bases, and 13 bases lay between the germline ends. The germline gives CDR1 LNHDA, CDR2 SQIVND (reference sequence). The CDR3 here is CASSARGGEAFF. For the CDR3, the DNA is TGTGCCAGTAGCGCGAGGGGGGGGGAAGCTTTCTTT.

This chain uses TRBV27 with TRBJ2-3, with 12 bases lining up with TRBD2. J was trimmed by 5 bases and V by 3 bases; bases with no gene match: 9. Germline V lookup: CDR1 MNHEY, CDR2 SMNVEV (reference sequence). This CDR3 region has 17 residues. The CDR3 reads CASSFSPSGGAGDTQYF. For the CDR3, the DNA is TGTGCCAGCAGTTTCTCCCCTAGCGGGGGGGCCGGAGATACGCAGTATTTT.

The chain joins TRBV5-3 to TRBJ2-6, with 12 nucleotides matching TRBD2. Being an ORF, TRBV5-3 has a function that is uncertain. The CDR3 loop spans 17 amino acids. V gave up 6 bases and J gave up 1 base; unmatched junction bases: 5. The CDR3 coding sequence is TGTGCCAGAATCCGAGGGACTAGCGGGTCTGGGGCCAACGTCCTGACTTTC. Residues: CARIRGTSGSGANVLTF.

This chain links TRBV6-6 with TRBJ1-5; D is ambiguous. Looked up from germline, CDR1 is MNHNY and CDR2 is SVGAGI (reference sequence). With 7 bases removed from V and 0 bases from J, the gap between germline ends came to 7 bases. CDR3 length: 13 residues. In DNA form, the CDR3 reads TGTGCCAGCATTAGTAGTAGCAATCAGCCCCAGCATTTT. This sequence encodes CASISSSNQPQHF.

This clone has only one observation. The chain couples TRBV13 to TRBJ1-1; 7 nucleotides align to TRBD1. The germline CDR1 and CDR2 sequences are PRHDT and FYEKMQ (reference sequence). The CDR3 is 20 residues long. The junction had 20 bases not matched to a gene; V was cut back by 2 bases and J by 2 bases. The DNA for the CDR3 is TGTGCCAGCAGCTTACTGTCGTGGTTTACAACCGACAGGGCCAACACTGAAGCTTTCTTT. Amino acids: CASSLLSWFTTDRANTEAFF.

This rearrangement joins TRBV19 to TRBJ1-1; 7 bases are shared with TRBD1. The CDR3 has 14 amino acids. The ends lost 7 bases at V and 6 bases at J; junction bases unmatched: 11. The germline gives CDR1 LNHDA, CDR2 SQIVND (reference sequence). The CDR3 spells CASTIQGVRAEAFF. DNA for the CDR3: TGTGCCAGTACCATCCAGGGGGTTCGGGCTGAAGCTTTCTTT.

Comment on this clone: At the DNA level, this CDR3 is encoded by other sequences in the same sample as well. This chain joins TRBV5-4 and TRBJ1-1; no firm D call. Germline V gene lookup returns CDR1 SGHNT and CDR2 YYREEE (reference sequence). V was clipped by 0 bases and J by 1 base, with 4 bases between them. There are 13 residues in the CDR3. The CDR3 coding sequence is TGTGCCAGCAGCTTGGACAGGAACACTGAAGCTTTCTTT. Amino acid sequence: CASSLDRNTEAFF.

The chain employs TRBV6-5 and TRBJ1-2, with 8 bases aligning to TRBD1. The CDR3 spans 14 residues. V lost 5 bases and J lost 3; bases outside the gene matches: 5. Per germline, CDR1 MNHEY and CDR2 SVGAGI. CDR3 loop: CASSTAGQDYGYTF. DNA for the CDR3: TGTGCCAGCAGTACCGCGGGACAGGACTATGGCTACACCTTC.

The gene calls are TRBV18 and TRBJ2-3; D is perhaps TRBD1 (6 bases). Trimming shortened V by 3 bases and J by 4 bases, and 8 bases separated the two germline ends. Germline lookup yields CDR1 KGHSH and CDR2 LQKENI. This CDR3 has 13 amino acids. CDR3 sequence: CASSPRTADTQYF. The CDR3 DNA reads as TGTGCCAGCTCACCCCGGACAGCAGATACGCAGTATTTT.

V and J are TRBV28 and TRBJ2-1; D might be TRBD2 (6 bases). V gave up 6 bases and J gave up 0 bases, with 9 bases separating them. The CDR3 runs 14 residues. Germline CDR1 reads MDHEN; CDR2 reads SYDVKM. The CDR3 loop reads CASRRGSSYNEQFF. For the CDR3, the DNA is TGTGCCAGCAGGCGGGGTAGCTCCTACAATGAGCAGTTCTTC.

The rearrangement links TRBV18 to TRBJ1-1; TRBD1 is a possible D gene (6 bases). Trimming stripped 2 bases from V and 1 base from J, with 11 bases between. CDR3 length: 15 amino acids. The V gene's germline CDR1 is KGHSH and CDR2 LQKENI. CDR3 residues: CASSPSGQPNTEAFF. For the CDR3, the DNA is TGTGCCAGCTCACCAAGCGGACAGCCGAACACTGAAGCTTTCTTT.

The chain combines TRBV28 with TRBJ1-2; D is unclear. The germline V gene has CDR1 MDHEN and CDR2 SYDVKM. This CDR3 contains 12 residues. Trimming removed 2 bases at V and 3 bases at J, with 4 bases between. The CDR3 nucleotides are TGTGCCAGCAGTTTAATATACTATGGCTACACCTTC. This gives the protein CASSLIYYGYTF.

This chain joins TRBV5-4 and TRBJ2-5; D not resolved. Germline lookup yields CDR1 SGHNT and CDR2 YYREEE (reference sequence). V lost 4 bases to trimming and J lost 3 bases, with 13 bases between them. The CDR3 has 14 amino acids. The CDR3 nucleotides read TGTGCCAGCAGCCGCGGCGCTACCGAAGAGACCCAGTACTTC. It yields the protein CASSRGATEETQYF. Together with reference TRBV5-4 and TRBJ2-5, the CDR3 gives the full variable domain: ETGVTQSPTHLIKTRGQQVTLRCSSQSGHNTVSWYQQALGQGPQFIFQYYREEENGRGNFPPRFSGLQFPNYSSELNVNALELDDSALYLCASSRGATEETQYFGPGTRLLVL.

Here the CDR3 DNA reads TGTGCCAGCAGCTCCCTCGCGGGGGCGCGGGAGCTGTTTTTT. Its translation is CASSSLAGARELFF. This chain uses TRBV5-4 with TRBJ2-2; D may be TRBD2 (7 bases). The CDR3 sequence is 14 residues long. Deletions cut 3 bases from V and 9 bases from J, with 15 bases between. Looked up from germline, CDR1 is SGHNT and CDR2 is YYREEE (reference sequence).

The chain has TRBV15 and TRBJ2-3, with a tentative D call TRBD1 (5 bases). There are 14 residues in the CDR3. Trimming left V 1 base short and J 2 bases short, with 7 bases between. Germline assignment: CDR1 LNHNV and CDR2 YYDKDF (reference sequence). For the CDR3, the DNA is TGTGCCACCAGCAGAGGGGGCAACACAGATACGCAGTATTTT. This translates into CATSRGGNTDTQYF.

This chain connects TRBV18 to TRBJ2-5; TRBD1 might be the D (6 bases). Germline V lookup: CDR1 KGHSH, CDR2 LQKENI. Trimming left V 6 bases short and J 2 bases short, with 10 bases between. The CDR3 loop spans 13 amino acids. The CDR3 loop is CASSPGQQETQYF. CDR3 nucleotides: TGTGCCAGCTCGCCTGGACAGCAAGAGACCCAGTACTTC.

This chain uses TRBV5-6 with TRBJ2-5, with 7 nucleotides matching TRBD2. This CDR3 is 13 amino acids long. Germline trimming cut 4 bases from V and 9 bases from J; bases unmatched to any gene: 9. Germline-derived CDR1 and CDR2 are SGHDT and YYEEEE. The CDR3 region is CASSPGTTGPQYF. CDR3 coding DNA: TGTGCCAGCAGCCCTGGGACTACCGGGCCCCAGTACTTC.

The chain joins TRBV28 to TRBJ2-7; 8 positions agree with TRBD2. Germline CDR1 is MDHEN and CDR2 is SYDVKM. The CDR3 is made up of 16 amino acids. Trimming at V came to 6 bases and at J to 0 bases, leaving 10 bases not matched to a gene. CDR3 loop: CASSLGGGLSSYEQYF. CDR3 DNA: TGTGCCAGCAGCCTCGGGGGGGGTCTGAGCTCCTACGAGCAGTACTTC.

The genes are TRBV11-3 and TRBJ2-7, with 8 bases identical to TRBD1. V was pared by 5 bases and J by 1 base, with 10 bases of the junction left unmatched. In germline, CDR1 is SGHNT, CDR2 YENEEA. The CDR3 spans 16 residues. The CDR3 spells CASSPTGRTGSYEQYF. For the CDR3, the DNA is TGTGCCAGCAGCCCAACCGGAAGGACAGGGTCCTACGAGCAGTACTTC.

The J gene is TRBJ2-2, the V gene TRBV11-2; 12 nucleotides line up with TRBD2. Germline CDR1 reads SGHAT; CDR2 reads FQNNGV. V lost 5 bases, J lost 2 bases, and 6 bases stayed unmatched. The CDR3 extends over 17 amino acids. Written as DNA, the CDR3 is TGTGCCAGCAGCAAGAGACTAGCGGGGGCCAACACCGGGGAGCTGTTTTTT. It encodes CASSKRLAGANTGELFF.

The V and J genes are TRBV7-9 and TRBJ1-1; D gene uncertain. Germline-derived CDR1 and CDR2 are SEHNR and FQNEAQ (reference sequence). The CDR3 loop spans 13 amino acids. V dropped 2 bases and J dropped 7 bases, with 11 bases sitting between them. The CDR3 sequence: CASSLRLGSEAFF. Written as DNA, the CDR3 is TGTGCCAGCAGCTTAAGGCTGGGGAGTGAAGCTTTCTTT.

The chain has TRBV19 and TRBJ2-1; 12 bases map to TRBD2. The germline CDR1 and CDR2 sequences are LNHDA and SQIVND (reference sequence). Trimming removed 5 bases from V and 9 bases from J; junction bases left unmatched: 14. The CDR3 runs to 17 residues. The DNA for the CDR3 is TGTGCCAGTAGTGGCGGACTAGCGGGACCTCGGGTTGGTGAGCAGTTCTTC. Translating gives CASSGGLAGPRVGEQFF.

V and J are TRBV27 and TRBJ2-3; D uncertain. CDR3 length equals 15 residues. The V gene's germline CDR1 is MNHEY and CDR2 SMNVEV (reference sequence). V lost 5 bases and J 1 base, leaving 13 bases between the germline ends. Here the CDR3 DNA reads TGTGCCAGCAGTCCACCGGAACAGCGCACAGATACGCAGTATTTT. Protein: CASSPPEQRTDTQYF.

V gene TRBV5-1 combines with J gene TRBJ2-7, with 11 bases identical to TRBD1. Germline values: CDR1 SGHRS, CDR2 YFSETQ. The CDR3 has 14 amino acids. V was clipped by 4 bases and J by 5 bases; unmatched bases: 5. Here the CDR3 DNA reads TGCGCCAGCAGCCGGGACAGGGGGTCCCACGAGCAGTACTTC. Translated: CASSRDRGSHEQYF.

The chain links TRBV5-6 to TRBJ1-2, with TRBD1 identical over 8 bases. V dropped 0 bases and J dropped 1; count of bases not matched to a gene: 11. The germline V gene encodes CDR1 SGHDT and CDR2 YYEEEE. This CDR3 is 18 amino acids long. The CDR3 protein is CASSLGPPGTGLNYGYTF. CDR3 coding DNA: TGTGCCAGCAGCTTGGGCCCGCCAGGGACAGGCCTTAACTATGGCTACACCTTC. The full variable domain, its missing parts supplied by reference TRBV5-6 and TRBJ1-2, is DAGVTQSPTHLIKTRGQQVTLRCSPKSGHDTVSWYQQALGQGPQFIFQYYEEEERQRGNFPDRFSGHQFPNYSSELNVNALLLGDSALYLCASSLGPPGTGLNYGYTFGSGTRLTVV.

The chain links TRBV2 to TRBJ2-1, with TRBD1 matching over 9 bases. Unmatched junction bases numbered 6, after V lost 2 bases and J lost 7 bases. This CDR3 contains 15 residues. The germline gives CDR1 SNHLY, CDR2 FYNNEI. DNA of the CDR3: TGTGCCAGCAGTGAACTGGGACAGGGAGTGAATGAGCAGTTCTTC. Its translation: CASSELGQGVNEQFF.

The chain is built from TRBV9 and TRBJ2-2; perhaps TRBD2 as D (7 bases). CDR3 length: 16 residues. CDR1 and CDR2 (germline): SGDLS, YYNGEE. Trimming stripped 3 bases from V and 3 bases from J, with 15 bases between. The DNA of the CDR3 is TGTGCCAGCAGCGGGGGGGGGACACAATACACCGGGGAGCTGTTTTTT. Encoded protein: CASSGGGTQYTGELFF.